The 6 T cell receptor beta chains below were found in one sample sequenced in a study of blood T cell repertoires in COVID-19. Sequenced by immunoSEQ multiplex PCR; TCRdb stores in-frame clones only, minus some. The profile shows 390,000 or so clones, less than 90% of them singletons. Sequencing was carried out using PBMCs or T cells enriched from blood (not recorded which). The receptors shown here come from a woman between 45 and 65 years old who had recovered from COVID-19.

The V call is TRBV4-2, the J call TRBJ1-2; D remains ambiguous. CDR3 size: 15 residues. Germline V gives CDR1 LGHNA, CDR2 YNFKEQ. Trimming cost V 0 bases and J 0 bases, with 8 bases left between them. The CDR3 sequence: CASSQEQVANYGYTF. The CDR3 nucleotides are TGTGCCAGCAGCCAAGAGCAGGTGGCTAACTATGGCTACACCTTC.

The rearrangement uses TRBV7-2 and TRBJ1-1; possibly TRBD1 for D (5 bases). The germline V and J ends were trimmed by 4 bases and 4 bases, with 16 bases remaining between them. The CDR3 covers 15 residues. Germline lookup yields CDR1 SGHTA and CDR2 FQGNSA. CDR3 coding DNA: TGTGCCAGCAGCTCCGGTCTGGGGGGTGCCACTGAAGCTTTCTTT. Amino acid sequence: CASSSGLGGATEAFF.

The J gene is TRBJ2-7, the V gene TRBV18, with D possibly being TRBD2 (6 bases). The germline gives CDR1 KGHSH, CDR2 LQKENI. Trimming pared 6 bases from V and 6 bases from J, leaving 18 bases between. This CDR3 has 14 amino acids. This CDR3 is CASSLGTGVGEQYF. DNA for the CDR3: TGTGCCAGCTCCCTTGGTACGGGGGTGGGCGAGCAGTACTTC.

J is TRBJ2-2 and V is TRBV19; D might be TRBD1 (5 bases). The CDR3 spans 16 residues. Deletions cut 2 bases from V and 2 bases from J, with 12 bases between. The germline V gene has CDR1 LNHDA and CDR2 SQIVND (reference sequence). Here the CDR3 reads CASSILAGHNTGELFF. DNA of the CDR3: TGTGCCAGTAGTATATTAGCAGGGCATAACACCGGGGAGCTGTTTTTT.

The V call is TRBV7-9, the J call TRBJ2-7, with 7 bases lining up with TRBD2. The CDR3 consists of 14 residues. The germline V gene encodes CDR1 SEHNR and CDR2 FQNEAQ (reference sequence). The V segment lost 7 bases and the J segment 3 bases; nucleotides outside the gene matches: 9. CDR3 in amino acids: CASTPNSGDYEQYF. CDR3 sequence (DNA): TGTGCCAGCACTCCGAACAGCGGGGACTACGAGCAGTACTTC. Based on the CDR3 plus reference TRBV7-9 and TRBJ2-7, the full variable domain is DTGVSQNPRHKITKRGQNVTFRCDPISEHNRLYWYRQTLGQGPEFLTYFQNEAQLEKSRLLSDRFSAERPKGSFSTLEIQRTEQGDSAMYLCASTPNSGDYEQYFGPGTRLTVT.

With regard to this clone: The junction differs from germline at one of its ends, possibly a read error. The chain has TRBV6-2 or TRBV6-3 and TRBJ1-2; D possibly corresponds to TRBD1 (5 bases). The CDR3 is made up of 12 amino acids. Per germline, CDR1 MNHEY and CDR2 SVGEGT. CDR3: CASTYPQDGYTF. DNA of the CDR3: TGTGCCAGCACTTACCCACAGGATGGCTACACCTTC.